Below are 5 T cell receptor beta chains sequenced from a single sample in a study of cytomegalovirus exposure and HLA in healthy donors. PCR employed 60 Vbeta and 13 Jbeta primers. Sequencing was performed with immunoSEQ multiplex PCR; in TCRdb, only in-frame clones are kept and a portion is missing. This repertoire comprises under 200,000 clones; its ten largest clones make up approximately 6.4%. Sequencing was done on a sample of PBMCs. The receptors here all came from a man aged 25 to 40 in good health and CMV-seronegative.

DNA for the CDR3: TGTGCCAGCAGCCCCCAACGGGGCAGGGGGCCGAACAATGAGCAGTTCTTC. Translation: CASSPQRGRGPNNEQFF. This sequence joins TRBV28 and TRBJ2-1; 8 bases are a match to TRBD1. CDR1 is MDHEN and CDR2 is SYDVKM in the germline V gene. This CDR3 region has 17 residues. Unmatched junction bases numbered 15, after V lost 6 bases and J lost 5 bases. Full variable domain (rest looked up from reference TRBV28 and TRBJ2-1): DVKVTQSSRYLVKRTGEKVFLECVQDMDHENMFWYRQDPGLGLRLIYFSYDVKMKEKGDIPEGYSVSREKKERFSLILESASTNQTSMYLCASSPQRGRGPNNEQFFGPGTRLTVL.

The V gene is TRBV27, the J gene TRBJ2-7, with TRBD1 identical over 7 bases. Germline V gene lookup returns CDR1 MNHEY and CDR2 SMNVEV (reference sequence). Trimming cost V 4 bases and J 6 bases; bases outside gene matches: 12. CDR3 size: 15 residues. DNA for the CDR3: TGTGCCAGCAGTTCTCTCGAGACAGGGCTTAGCGAGCAGTACTTC. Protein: CASSSLETGLSEQYF.

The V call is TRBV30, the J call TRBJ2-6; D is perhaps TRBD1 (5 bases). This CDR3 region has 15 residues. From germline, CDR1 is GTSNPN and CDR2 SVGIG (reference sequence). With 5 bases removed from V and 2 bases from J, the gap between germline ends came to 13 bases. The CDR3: CAWVGSRAGANVLTF. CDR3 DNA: TGTGCCTGGGTGGGGTCCAGGGCTGGGGCCAACGTCCTGACTTTC.

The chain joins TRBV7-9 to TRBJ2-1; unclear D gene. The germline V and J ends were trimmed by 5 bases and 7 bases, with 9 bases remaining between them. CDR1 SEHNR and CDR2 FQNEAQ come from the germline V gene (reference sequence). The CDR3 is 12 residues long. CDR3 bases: TGTGCCAGCAGCCCTGAGAGTAATGAGCAGTTCTTC. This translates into CASSPESNEQFF.

The CDR3 coding sequence is TGTGCCAGCAGTTTACGGACAGGGGGGCTCCCCTACAATGAGCAGTTCTTC. This codes for CASSLRTGGLPYNEQFF. This sequence joins TRBV27 and TRBJ2-1; 10 bases match TRBD1. The V gene end was trimmed by 2 bases and the J gene end by 2 bases; junction bases not matched to a gene: 6. Germline CDR1 MNHEY, CDR2 SMNVEV (reference sequence). This CDR3 has 17 amino acids.